Below, 26 T cell receptor beta chains from the same sample are listed, as sequenced in a study of shared clonotypes between healthy human individuals. The protocol was immunoSEQ multiplex PCR, while the TCRdb copy is restricted to in-frame clones and leaves out a portion. The sample has nearly 750,000 clones; around 77% are singletons. The sequenced sample was memory CD4+ T cells sorted from blood. Noted subset: CD45RA-negative fraction. Source of these receptors: a woman aged 25 to 39 in good health.

The chain recombines TRBV7-3 with TRBJ2-1; 9 bases are shared with TRBD1. Germline V lookup: CDR1 SGHTA, CDR2 FQGTGA. This CDR3 is built from 15 residues. Trimming took 5 bases from V and 2 from J; bases not matched to a gene: 4. The CDR3 nucleotides read TGTGCCAGCAGCCCGGACAGGGGTGCCTACAATGAGCAGTTCTTC. It yields the protein CASSPDRGAYNEQFF. Together with reference TRBV7-3 and TRBJ2-1, the CDR3 gives the full variable domain: GAGVSQTPSNKVTEKGKYVELRCDPISGHTALYWYRQSLGQGPEFLIYFQGTGAADDSGLPNDRFFAVRPEGSVSTLKIQRTERGDSAVYLCASSPDRGAYNEQFFGPGTRLTVL.

The chain recombines TRBV5-4 with TRBJ2-4; D gene unclear. The V end lost 4 bases, the J end lost 3 bases, and 8 bases lay between the germline ends. There are 13 residues in the CDR3. CDR1 and CDR2 from the germline V gene are SGHNT and YYREEE (reference sequence). CDR3 protein: CASSLKGKNIQYF. For the CDR3, the DNA is TGTGCCAGCAGCCTCAAAGGCAAAAACATTCAGTACTTC.

This clone was detected only a few times. This rearrangement joins TRBV19 to TRBJ1-5; D not resolved. With 7 bases removed from V and 0 bases from J, the gap between germline ends came to 7 bases. Germline loops: CDR1 LNHDA, CDR2 SQIVND (reference sequence). The CDR3 totals 13 residues. CDR3 residues: CASTGFSNQPQHF. The CDR3 DNA is TGTGCCAGTACTGGGTTTAGCAATCAGCCCCAGCATTTT.

The rearrangement uses TRBV6-4 and TRBJ1-5; D is ambiguous. This CDR3 contains 17 residues. Between the trimmed V and J ends, which lost 1 base and 0 bases, there was a span of 13 bases. Germline V CDR1 and CDR2: MRHNA, SNTAGT. CDR3 DNA sequence: TGTGCCAGCAGTGACTTTCTAGGGATTTATAGCAATCAGCCCCAGCATTTT. Translation gives CASSDFLGIYSNQPQHF.

The chain uses TRBV4-2 and TRBJ2-5; D is uncertain. The germline V and J ends were trimmed by 0 bases and 4 bases, with 9 bases remaining between them. The CDR3 is made up of 14 amino acids. Germline lookup yields CDR1 LGHNA and CDR2 YNFKEQ. CDR3 sequence: CASSQDLLGETQYF. Written as DNA, the CDR3 is TGTGCCAGCAGCCAAGATCTGTTGGGAGAGACCCAGTACTTC.

Concerning this clone: It may be a read error: a sequence one base away is much more abundant. V usage is TRBV15 and J usage is TRBJ2-1; D gene unclear. There are 13 residues in the CDR3. Trimming shortened V by 3 bases and J by 2 bases, and 5 bases separated the two germline ends. Germline CDR1 and CDR2: LNHNV and YYDKDF (reference sequence). The CDR3 here is CATSRETYNEQFF. Here the CDR3 DNA reads TGTGCCACCAGCAGGGAAACCTACAATGAGCAGTTCTTC.

The V and J genes are TRBV19 and TRBJ2-5; TRBD2 aligns across 8 bases. The CDR3 loop spans 14 amino acids. J lost 3 bases, V lost 5 bases, and 5 bases had no gene match. Germline assignment: CDR1 LNHDA and CDR2 SQIVND (reference sequence). The CDR3 loop reads CASSPIAGKETQYF. The CDR3 nucleotides read TGTGCCAGTAGTCCGATAGCGGGAAAAGAGACCCAGTACTTC.

This chain joins TRBV9 and TRBJ1-6; TRBD1 might be the D (5 bases). Germline lookup yields CDR1 SGDLS and CDR2 YYNGEE. The CDR3 has 15 residues. V was clipped by 1 base and J by 6 bases, with 11 bases between them. For the CDR3, the DNA is TGTGCCAGCAGCGTATCAGACAGAACTAATTCACCCCTCCACTTT. Translated, it gives CASSVSDRTNSPLHF.

This clone has just a few counts. The sample holds other DNA sequences that translate to the same CDR3. The gene calls are TRBV5-1 and TRBJ1-1, with D possibly being TRBD1 (5 bases). Looked up from germline, CDR1 is SGHRS and CDR2 is YFSETQ. The CDR3 has 15 residues. Trimming stripped 4 bases from V and 0 bases from J, with 13 bases between. CDR3 residues: CASSPGTLLNTEAFF. The CDR3 DNA reads TGCGCCAGCAGCCCGGGGACCCTCTTGAACACTGAAGCTTTCTTT.

This chain joins TRBV5-1 and TRBJ2-5; tentatively, D is TRBD1 (6 bases). V was cut by 4 bases and J by 1 base, with 17 bases left in between. The CDR3 has 16 amino acids. Germline V lookup: CDR1 SGHRS, CDR2 YFSETQ. CDR3 DNA: TGCGCCAGCAGCGGGGGCCCGAAGGATCCCCAAGAGACCCAGTACTTC. This codes for CASSGGPKDPQETQYF.

This clone has only a few counts. This specimen includes other DNA sequences encoding the same CDR3. The chain carries TRBV5-1 and TRBJ1-3, with D possibly TRBD1 on 6 matching bases. The CDR3 covers 14 residues. V was clipped by 0 bases and J by 4 bases, with 8 bases between them. Germline CDR1 reads SGHRS; CDR2 reads YFSETQ. The CDR3 nucleotides are TGCGCCAGCAGCTTGGCAGGGGAGGGAAACACCATATATTTT. It yields the protein CASSLAGEGNTIYF.

This chain joins TRBV19 and TRBJ1-1, with a weak D call TRBD1 (6 bases). Germline loops: CDR1 LNHDA, CDR2 SQIVND (reference sequence). V was trimmed by 9 bases and J by 7 bases, leaving 24 bases between them. The CDR3 has 15 residues. The CDR3 DNA is TGTGCCAGCCTATATCCGGGGGCAGGGAATAATGAAGCTTTCTTT. Protein sequence: CASLYPGAGNNEAFF.

This rearrangement joins TRBV7-9 to TRBJ1-1; TRBD1 might be the D (5 bases). The CDR3 loop spans 15 amino acids. CDR1 is SEHNR, CDR2 FQNEAQ, per germline (reference sequence). The V end lost 5 bases, the J end lost 0 bases, and 13 bases lay between the germline ends. The CDR3 region is CASSPRQWVNTEAFF. The CDR3 region has the DNA TGTGCCAGCAGCCCCCGACAGTGGGTGAACACTGAAGCTTTCTTT.

This chain joins TRBV28 and TRBJ2-4; 7 positions agree with TRBD1. J gave up 8 bases and V 4 bases, and 11 bases lay outside the gene matches. This CDR3 is built from 15 residues. Germline V CDR1 and CDR2: MDHEN, SYDVKM. CDR3 loop: CASSSLGRGSYIQYF. DNA for the CDR3: TGTGCCAGCAGTTCCCTCGGCAGGGGGTCGTACATTCAGTACTTC.

The chain combines TRBV7-2 with TRBJ2-3; tentative D call: TRBD2 (5 bases). V gave up 6 bases and J gave up 7 bases, with 17 bases separating them. Germline CDR1 and CDR2: SGHTA and FQGNSA. The CDR3 sequence is 14 residues long. The CDR3 is CASRLESGLNTQYF. The CDR3 DNA reads as TGTGCCAGCAGACTAGAGTCCGGCCTTAATACGCAGTATTTT.

This clone has a handful of counts. This chain uses TRBV10-3 with TRBJ1-1; D unclear. The germline V and J ends were trimmed by 0 bases and 6 bases, with 8 bases remaining between them. Germline values: CDR1 ENHRY, CDR2 SYGVKD. The length of the CDR3 is 13 residues. CDR3 bases: TGTGCCATCAGTGAGTCGTATACAGCTGAAGCTTTCTTT. Its protein product is CAISESYTAEAFF.

The CDR3 sequence is CASSSEQGDTQYF. CDR3 coding DNA: TGTGCCAGCAGCTCCGAACAGGGGGATACGCAGTATTTT. J is TRBJ2-3 and V is TRBV7-9; 7 bases fit TRBD1. V gave up 4 bases and J gave up 6 bases; unmatched junction bases: 4. In germline, CDR1 is SEHNR, CDR2 FQNEAQ (reference sequence). This CDR3 comprises 13 residues. Using reference TRBV7-9 and TRBJ2-3 for the parts outside the CDR3, the full variable domain is DTGVSQNPRHKITKRGQNVTFRCDPISEHNRLYWYRQTLGQGPEFLTYFQNEAQLEKSRLLSDRFSAERPKGSFSTLEIQRTEQGDSAMYLCASSSEQGDTQYFGPGTRLTVL.

The J gene is TRBJ2-2, the V gene TRBV5-1, with unresolved D. Germline-derived CDR1 and CDR2 are SGHRS and YFSETQ. The CDR3 is made up of 14 amino acids. V lost 2 bases, J lost 6 bases, and 11 bases lay in between. CDR3 coding DNA: TGCGCCAGCAGCTTAAGGTCAGCATCCGGGGAGCTGTTTTTT. The encoded protein is CASSLRSASGELFF.

The V gene is TRBV6-5, the J gene TRBJ1-1; D not certain. V lost 6 bases and J lost 3, with 8 bases in between. This CDR3 has 12 amino acids. The germline gives CDR1 MNHEY, CDR2 SVGAGI. DNA of the CDR3: TGTGCCAGCAGGTACGGGGACACTGAAGCTTTCTTT. It specifies CASRYGDTEAFF.

J is TRBJ1-1 and V is TRBV4-2, with 8 bases aligning to TRBD1. There are 16 residues in the CDR3. The germline V gene encodes CDR1 LGHNA and CDR2 YNFKEQ. V was clipped by 3 bases and J by 5 bases; unmatched bases: 11. The CDR3 loop reads CASSQLADRARTEAFF. CDR3 bases: TGTGCCAGCAGCCAGCTGGCGGACAGGGCGAGGACTGAAGCTTTCTTT.

Only a few counts were recorded for this clone. The chain is built from TRBV9 and TRBJ1-5; D possibly corresponds to TRBD1 (6 bases). The CDR3 runs 14 residues. Germline assignment: CDR1 SGDLS and CDR2 YYNGEE. The ends were cut back, 3 bases at V and 7 bases at J, with 14 bases in the middle. The CDR3 DNA follows: TGTGCCAGCAGCGAGGATGGACAGTACCAGCCCCAGCATTTT. It specifies CASSEDGQYQPQHF.

J is TRBJ2-7 and V is TRBV28, with 11 nucleotides matching TRBD1. CDR3 size: 16 residues. Germline CDR1 reads MDHEN; CDR2 reads SYDVKM. After removal of 0 bases from V and 6 bases from J, the junction contained 7 bases not matched to a gene. The CDR3 DNA sequence: TGTGCCAGCAGTTTATGGGGACAGGGGGGTTCGGTCGAGCAGTACTTC. It codes for CASSLWGQGGSVEQYF.

The genes are TRBV5-1 and TRBJ1-1; D possibly corresponds to TRBD1 (5 bases). CDR3 length: 13 amino acids. Trimming took 5 bases from V and 3 from J, leaving 11 bases between them. The germline gives CDR1 SGHRS, CDR2 YFSETQ. The CDR3 reads CASRLLGDTEAFF. Written as DNA, the CDR3 is TGCGCCAGCAGGCTGCTGGGGGACACTGAAGCTTTCTTT.

The chain links TRBV19 to TRBJ2-1; D might be TRBD1 (7 bases). The CDR3 is 17 residues long. CDR1 and CDR2 (germline): LNHDA, SQIVND (reference sequence). The V end lost 7 bases, the J end lost 0 bases, and 19 bases lay between the germline ends. The CDR3 spells CASTRGVAVSSYNEQFF. In nucleotides, the CDR3 is TGTGCCAGTACCAGGGGGGTAGCGGTCAGCTCCTACAATGAGCAGTTCTTC. The full variable domain, in which reference TRBV19 and TRBJ2-1 provide the parts outside the CDR3, is DGGITQSPKYLFRKEGQNVTLSCEQNLNHDAMYWYRQDPGQGLRLIYYSQIVNDFQKGDIAEGYSVSREKKESFPLTVTSAQKNPTAFYLCASTRGVAVSSYNEQFFGPGTRLTVL.

The chain couples TRBV5-1 to TRBJ2-5, with D perhaps matching TRBD1 or TRBD2 (5 bases each). Trimming removed 4 bases from V and 5 bases from J, with 21 bases in between. The CDR3 has 16 residues. Looked up from germline, CDR1 is SGHRS and CDR2 is YFSETQ. The CDR3 nucleotides read TGCGCCAGCAGCCTGGACGGGGACGGCTGGAGTGAGACCCAGTACTTC. Its protein product is CASSLDGDGWSETQYF. Full variable domain (missing parts from reference TRBV5-1 and TRBJ2-5): KAGVTQTPRYLIKTRGQQVTLSCSPISGHRSVSWYQQTPGQGLQFLFEYFSETQRNKGNFPGRFSGRQFSNSRSEMNVSTLELGDSALYLCASSLDGDGWSETQYFGPGTRLLVL.

V gene TRBV18 combines with J gene TRBJ1-5; 7 bases align to TRBD1. This CDR3 is built from 14 residues. Germline V gene sequence: CDR1 KGHSH, CDR2 LQKENI. V shed 10 bases, J shed 2 bases, and the junction held 8 bases outside the gene matches. CDR3 nucleotide sequence: TGTGCCACCAACAGGGGAGGAGGCAATCAGCCCCAGCATTTT. Translated, it gives CATNRGGGNQPQHF.